One sample yielded the 29 T cell receptor beta chains listed below, sequenced in a study of CD8 T cells in Susac syndrome. With random hexamers, reverse transcription was performed on roughly 0.5 to 1 ug of RNA. TCRdb reanalysed the immunoSEQ multiplex PCR reads using MiXCR and keeps one entry per CDR3 protein. The sample has fewer than 150,000 distinct CDR3 sequences, approximately 95% seen once. The sample taken for sequencing was CD8+ T cells from PBMCs. These TCRs come from a human donor in good health.

This chain connects TRBV27 to TRBJ1-2; tentative D call: TRBD1 (5 bases). The CDR3 has 11 residues. Trimming left V 5 bases short and J 8 bases short, with 9 bases between. Germline values: CDR1 MNHEY, CDR2 SMNVEV (reference sequence). The CDR3 bases are TGTGCCAGCAGTGGGGGGAACGGCTACACCTTC. Protein product: CASSGGNGYTF.

V is TRBV20-1 and J is TRBJ2-1, with 8 positions matching TRBD2. This CDR3 has 15 amino acids. J lost 0 bases, V lost 8 bases, and 9 bases had no gene match. Germline CDR1 reads DFQATT; CDR2 reads SNEGSKA (reference sequence). DNA of the CDR3: TGCAGTCCAGATAATAGCGGGAACTCCTACAATGAGCAGTTCTTC. Protein sequence: CSPDNSGNSYNEQFF.

The rearrangement uses TRBV7-8 and TRBJ2-3; 7 positions match TRBD2. The CDR3 covers 16 residues. V gave up 5 bases and J gave up 0 bases; unmatched junction bases: 8. Germline V gene sequence: CDR1 SGHVS, CDR2 FQNEAQ. CDR3 nucleotide sequence: TGTGCCAGCAGCCCCCGGACTAGGTCTAGCACAGATACGCAGTATTTT. Translation gives CASSPRTRSSTDTQYF. Full variable domain (remainder filled in from reference TRBV7-8 and TRBJ2-3): GAGVSQSPRYKVAKRGQDVALRCDPISGHVSLFWYQQALGQGPEFLTYFQNEAQLDKSGLPSDRFFAERPEGSVSTLKIQRTQQEDSAVYLCASSPRTRSSTDTQYFGPGTRLTVL.

This clonotype has a single count. The chain uses TRBV29-1 and TRBJ2-1; D might be TRBD1 (6 bases). The CDR3 is 11 residues long. The germline V gene has CDR1 SQVTM and CDR2 ANQGSEA. Trimming removed 6 bases at V and 8 bases at J, with 11 bases between. The CDR3 DNA reads as TGCAGCGTGGGGGCTGGGGATGAGCAGTTCTTC. Translated: CSVGAGDEQFF.

The chain couples TRBV29-1 to TRBJ2-3; the D gene is possibly TRBD1 (6 bases). V lost 6 bases and J lost 1, with 20 bases in between. From germline, CDR1 is SQVTM and CDR2 ANQGSEA. CDR3 length: 16 residues. CDR3 in amino acids: CSVLVWGPEGTDTQYF. CDR3 nucleotide sequence: TGCAGCGTGCTCGTATGGGGGCCGGAGGGCACAGATACGCAGTATTTT.

This chain links TRBV5-1 with TRBJ2-1; TRBD1 matches 7 bases. The CDR3 totals 15 residues. Unmatched junction bases numbered 7, after V lost 2 bases and J lost 5 bases. Germline V CDR1 and CDR2: SGHRS, YFSETQ. CDR3 region: CASSFDREKDNEQFF. CDR3 nucleotide sequence: TGCGCCAGCAGCTTTGACAGGGAGAAGGACAATGAGCAGTTCTTC. The entire variable domain, with the rest obtained from reference TRBV5-1 and TRBJ2-1, is as follows: KAGVTQTPRYLIKTRGQQVTLSCSPISGHRSVSWYQQTPGQGLQFLFEYFSETQRNKGNFPGRFSGRQFSNSRSEMNVSTLELGDSALYLCASSFDREKDNEQFFGPGTRLTVL.

The genes are TRBV12-3 or TRBV12-4 and TRBJ2-1; D might be TRBD1 (6 bases). Trimming took off 9 bases at V and 6 bases at J, with 12 bases between the two ends. The CDR3 runs to 12 residues. CDR3 residues: CARLGHLNEQFF. The DNA for the CDR3 is TGTGCCAGACTGGGACACCTCAATGAGCAGTTCTTC.

The CDR3 protein is CAWGQGNYGYTF. The CDR3 DNA is TGTGCCTGGGGACAGGGGAACTATGGCTACACCTTC. J is TRBJ1-2 and V is TRBV30; 9 nucleotides agree with TRBD1. The V gene end was trimmed by 5 bases and the J gene end by 2 bases; junction bases not matched to a gene: 0. Germline V gene data show CDR1 as GTSNPN and CDR2 as SVGIG (reference sequence). The CDR3 is made up of 12 amino acids. Full variable domain (outside the CDR3, taken from reference TRBV30 and TRBJ1-2): SQTIHQWPATLVQPVGSPLSLECTVEGTSNPNLYWYRQAAGRGLQLLFYSVGIGQISSEVPQNLSASRPQDRQFILSSKKLLLSDSGFYLCAWGQGNYGYTFGSGTRLTVV.

The chain has TRBV12-3 or TRBV12-4 and TRBJ2-3, with 7 bases lining up with TRBD2. V trimming: 7 bases; J trimming: 6 bases; junction bases outside the gene matches: 7. CDR3 length: 13 residues. This CDR3 is CASTPGLDDTQYF. The DNA for the CDR3 is TGTGCCAGCACCCCTGGACTAGACGATACGCAGTATTTT.

The chain combines TRBV4-3 with TRBJ2-7; 8 bases agree with TRBD2. The CDR3 length is 18 residues. Germline loops: CDR1 LGHNA, CDR2 YSLEER. The junction had 16 bases not matched to a gene; V was cut back by 4 bases and J by 2 bases. The CDR3 spells CASSPGTSGPGRAYEQYF. The DNA for the CDR3 is TGCGCCAGCAGCCCGGGGACTAGTGGGCCAGGCCGGGCCTACGAGCAGTACTTC.

The chain carries TRBV20-1 and TRBJ2-1, with 9 bases identical to TRBD2. J was trimmed by 7 bases and V by 5 bases; bases with no gene match: 9. Germline assignment: CDR1 DFQATT and CDR2 SNEGSKA (reference sequence). The CDR3 is made up of 14 amino acids. CDR3 protein: CSAETLSGRNEQFF. The DNA for the CDR3 is TGCAGTGCTGAGACTCTCAGCGGGAGGAATGAGCAGTTCTTC.

This chain connects TRBV7-7 to TRBJ2-5, with TRBD2 as a possible D gene (6 bases). The V end lost 3 bases, the J end lost 6 bases, and 11 bases lay between the germline ends. This CDR3 spans 13 amino acids. Germline CDR1 and CDR2: SSHAT and FNYEAQ (reference sequence). The CDR3 sequence: CASSFRRGKTQYF. As DNA, the CDR3 is TGTGCCAGCAGCTTTAGGAGGGGAAAGACCCAGTACTTC.

This chain connects TRBV9 to TRBJ1-2; 8 bases line up with TRBD1. The CDR3 is 15 amino acids. Germline V CDR1 and CDR2: SGDLS, YYNGEE. V gave up 1 base and J gave up 5 bases; unmatched junction bases: 7. The CDR3 region is CASSVNDRGGYGYTF. DNA for the CDR3: TGTGCCAGCAGCGTAAATGACAGGGGAGGGTATGGCTACACCTTC.

The CDR3 DNA is TGTGCCACCAGAGGGGGGCACCAAGAGACCCAGTACTTC. Residues: CATRGGHQETQYF. The chain joins TRBV15 to TRBJ2-5, with D possibly being TRBD1 or TRBD2 (6 bases each). The CDR3 runs to 13 residues. Trimming removed 6 bases from V and 0 bases from J, with 8 bases in between. Germline CDR1 and CDR2: LNHNV and YYDKDF (reference sequence).

J is TRBJ2-2 and V is TRBV28, with D uncertain. Germline loops: CDR1 MDHEN, CDR2 SYDVKM. V lost 10 bases, J lost 8 bases, and 14 bases lay in between. The CDR3 spans 12 residues. CDR3 loop: CATGIRVGELFF. CDR3 coding DNA: TGTGCCACCGGTATTCGGGTGGGGGAGCTGTTTTTT. Full variable domain (rest looked up from reference TRBV28 and TRBJ2-2): DVKVTQSSRYLVKRTGEKVFLECVQDMDHENMFWYRQDPGLGLRLIYFSYDVKMKEKGDIPEGYSVSREKKERFSLILESASTNQTSMYLCATGIRVGELFFGEGSRLTVL.

The chain joins TRBV6-2 or TRBV6-3 to TRBJ2-5, with D perhaps matching TRBD1 or TRBD2 (5 bases each). The CDR3 consists of 14 residues. Trimming left V 8 bases short and J 4 bases short, with 17 bases between. Germline V gene lookup returns CDR1 MNHEY and CDR2 SVGEGT. CDR3 nucleotides: TGTGCCAGCCTCGGATATACAGGAGGAGAGACCCAGTACTTC. Its protein product is CASLGYTGGETQYF.

This chain joins TRBV7-9 and TRBJ2-7, with D maybe TRBD2 (5 bases). The germline V gene has CDR1 SEHNR and CDR2 FQNEAQ (reference sequence). The CDR3 has 16 residues. The ends were cut back, 2 bases at V and 2 bases at J, with 16 bases in the middle. In DNA form, the CDR3 reads TGTGCCAGCAGCTTATTTTTGGCGGGCCAGCCCTACGAGCAGTACTTC. Translation gives CASSLFLAGQPYEQYF.

This chain links TRBV20-1 with TRBJ2-7; the match to TRBD2 covers 8 bases. CDR3 length equals 13 residues. Germline loops: CDR1 DFQATT, CDR2 SNEGSKA (reference sequence). V dropped 1 base and J dropped 5; count of bases not matched to a gene: 4. CDR3 in DNA: TGCAGTGCTAGAGCGCCGGGGGGGAACGAGCAGTACTTC. Translation gives CSARAPGGNEQYF.

The genes are TRBV27 and TRBJ2-3; D is ambiguous. This CDR3 is 15 amino acids long. CDR1 and CDR2 (germline): MNHEY, SMNVEV (reference sequence). V gave up 3 bases and J gave up 2 bases, with 12 bases separating them. CDR3 coding DNA: TGTGCCAGCAGTTTCTCTGCGAGTTTCACAGATACGCAGTATTTT. Protein product: CASSFSASFTDTQYF.

The V gene is TRBV29-1, the J gene TRBJ2-7; D might be TRBD2 (6 bases). CDR1 SQVTM and CDR2 ANQGSEA come from the germline V gene. V lost 1 base and J 3 bases, leaving 13 bases between the germline ends. The CDR3 loop spans 14 amino acids. CDR3 nucleotide sequence: TGCAGCGTTGAAGGGGGGGATACATACTACGAGCAGTACTTC. Protein: CSVEGGDTYYEQYF.

V usage is TRBV7-9 and J usage is TRBJ2-1; TRBD2 is a possible D gene (6 bases). Trimming removed 10 bases at V and 4 bases at J, with 20 bases between. The length of the CDR3 is 15 residues. From germline, CDR1 is SEHNR and CDR2 FQNEAQ (reference sequence). CDR3 nucleotide sequence: TGTGCCACCCCGAGGAATGTAGCGGCGTACAATGAGCAGTTCTTC. Encoded protein: CATPRNVAAYNEQFF.

The J gene is TRBJ1-2, the V gene TRBV29-1; D is unclear. With 7 bases removed from V and 4 bases from J, the gap between germline ends came to 10 bases. Germline CDR1 and CDR2: SQVTM and ANQGSEA. This CDR3 has 11 residues. The CDR3 region is CSGEGVYGYTF. The CDR3, as DNA: TGCAGCGGAGAGGGAGTCTATGGCTACACCTTC.

The chain joins TRBV20-1 to TRBJ1-1; D call uncertain. V was clipped by 0 bases and J by 0 bases, with 11 bases between them. The CDR3 covers 15 residues. Germline V lookup: CDR1 DFQATT, CDR2 SNEGSKA (reference sequence). This chain's CDR3 is CSARDPAGMNTEAFF. CDR3 coding DNA: TGCAGTGCTAGAGATCCCGCGGGGATGAACACTGAAGCTTTCTTT.

The rearrangement joins TRBV6-2 or TRBV6-3 to TRBJ1-1; D ambiguous. CDR1 MNHEY and CDR2 SVGEGT come from the germline V gene. Trimming cost V 6 bases and J 7 bases, with 15 bases left between them. This CDR3 contains 13 residues. CDR3 nucleotides: TGTGCCAGCAGCCCATGGCCGTATAGTGAAGCTTTCTTT. Its protein is CASSPWPYSEAFF.

This chain uses TRBV6-5 with TRBJ2-5; TRBD2 might be the D (6 bases). The CDR3 loop spans 11 amino acids. V was shortened by 6 bases and J by 5 bases, with 7 bases between the two germline ends. From germline, CDR1 is MNHEY and CDR2 SVGAGI. In DNA, the CDR3 is TGTGCCAGCAGGGAGGGGGAGACCCAGTACTTC. This sequence encodes CASREGETQYF.

This sequence joins TRBV28 and TRBJ2-7, with D possibly being TRBD2 (5 bases). Between the trimmed V and J ends, which lost 7 bases and 7 bases, there was a span of 20 bases. The CDR3 is 14 residues long. From germline, CDR1 is MDHEN and CDR2 SYDVKM. Here the CDR3 DNA reads TGTGCCAGCACCTGGCGCGGAGGCAGCAAAGAGCAGTACTTC. This gives the protein CASTWRGGSKEQYF.

V is TRBV9 and J is TRBJ1-1, with no clear D. Germline values: CDR1 SGDLS, CDR2 YYNGEE. The V end was cut by 3 bases, the J end by 5 bases, with 5 bases between. The length of the CDR3 is 11 residues. The CDR3 is CASSAGTEAFF. The CDR3 coding sequence is TGTGCCAGCAGCGCCGGGACTGAAGCTTTCTTT.

This chain links TRBV28 with TRBJ2-3; D uncertain. The V and J ends lost 3 bases and 0 bases respectively, with 10 bases between them. The CDR3 is 15 residues long. The germline V gene encodes CDR1 MDHEN and CDR2 SYDVKM. In DNA, the CDR3 is TGTGCCAGCAGTTTTTCCCCTCGAAGCACAGATACGCAGTATTTT. Translated, it gives CASSFSPRSTDTQYF.

The chain uses TRBV27 and TRBJ2-5; no definite D call. The CDR3 sequence is 13 residues long. Germline CDR1 MNHEY, CDR2 SMNVEV (reference sequence). V lost 3 bases and J lost 4, with 9 bases in between. The chain's CDR3 is CASSLWPGETQYF. The CDR3, as DNA: TGTGCCAGCAGTTTGTGGCCAGGAGAGACCCAGTACTTC.